Following are 2 T cell receptor beta chains from one sample sequenced in a study of control samples from healthy donors and cancer patients. TCRdb's copy holds only in-frame clones and misses some; the assay was immunoSEQ multiplex PCR. The repertoire holds about 170,000 clones, around 90% seen once, with 9.5% to 15% in the top ten. The sequenced sample was blood. The receptors were sampled from a man aged 30-40 years in good health.

V is TRBV14 and J is TRBJ1-6; no reliable D call. Trimming took off 0 bases at V and 6 bases at J, with 6 bases between the two ends. This CDR3 is built from 14 residues. The germline gives CDR1 SGHDN, CDR2 FVKESK. CDR3 DNA sequence: TGTGCCAGCAGCCAAGAGGCCTTTAATTCACCCCTCCACTTT. Translation: CASSQEAFNSPLHF. The entire variable domain, with the rest obtained from reference TRBV14 and TRBJ1-6, is as follows: EAGVTQFPSHSVIEKGQTVTLRCDPISGHDNLYWYRRVMGKEIKFLLHFVKESKQDESGMPNNRFLAERTGGTYSTLKVQPAELEDSGVYFCASSQEAFNSPLHFGNGTRLTVT.

The chain links TRBV18 to TRBJ1-4, with 7 bases aligning to TRBD1. The germline V gene has CDR1 KGHSH and CDR2 LQKENI. Trimming removed 2 bases from V and 6 bases from J; junction bases left unmatched: 15. The CDR3 length is 18 residues. As DNA, the CDR3 is TGTGCCAGCTCACCAAAAACACTCGGTGGACAGGAGGATGAAAAACTGTTTTTT. Amino acids: CASSPKTLGGQEDEKLFF.